These T cell receptor beta chains were read from a single sample in a study of breast tumors, draining lymph nodes, adjacent tissues. One entry per CDR3 protein, called by TCRdb with MiXCR from the multiplex PCR reads. The sample has 270,000 or so distinct CDR3 sequences; roughly 31% are singletons. Sequencing was done on a sample of axillary lymph node tissue. These receptors all stem from a female donor with breast cancer. Some clones in this sample may be carry-over from other donors' samples. The conserved cysteine and the conserved F or W are not part of the CDR3 here. A D gene is named only where the DNA matches it firmly.

13	TRBV9	TRBJ2-1	-	ASSVGQDSYNEQF
10	TRBV20-1	TRBJ2-4	TRBD1	SARGTGGIQY
10	TRBV28	TRBJ2-7	-	ASRQQVDEQY
12	TRBV19	TRBJ1-5	-	ASAPTRGYQPQH
15	TRBV2	TRBJ1-6	-	ASSAQTGTSINSPLH
12	TRBV15	TRBJ1-4	-	ATSRLDSKEKLF
12	TRBV7-2	TRBJ2-5	TRBD1	ASSLAQGEETQY
12	TRBV25-1	TRBJ1-1	-	ASSTDRLNTEAF
15	TRBV12-3/TRBV12-4	TRBJ2-1	TRBD2	ASSFRLLAGDYNEQF
11	TRBV10-2	TRBJ1-5	TRBD1	ASSTDRVGYEH
13	TRBV20-1	TRBJ2-1	TRBD1	SASFPTGLSHGQF
13	TRBV11-3	TRBJ2-5	TRBD1	ASSSRTGNQETQY
13	TRBV7-9	TRBJ1-5	TRBD1	ASGFGTGSNQPQH
13	TRBV12-3/TRBV12-4	TRBJ1-2	-	ASSYRRLLNYGYT
12	TRBV29-1	TRBJ1-2	-	SVEDYSGAYGYT
13	TRBV9	TRBJ2-5	TRBD1	ASSPGQGALETQY
15	TRBV7-9	TRBJ2-3	TRBD1	ASSSRPGQRFTDPQY
11	TRBV24-1	TRBJ2-3	TRBD2	ATRTSGRDTQY
12	TRBV20-1	TRBJ2-1	-	SARRGPTYNEQF
10	TRBV20-1	TRBJ1-2	-	SAIGNRYGST
11	TRBV10-1	TRBJ1-1	-	ASGPGMNTEAF
14	TRBV28	TRBJ2-5	TRBD1	ASSPLDRGQGETQY
11	TRBV2	TRBJ2-5	-	ATRRYYRETQY
12	TRBV28	TRBJ2-7	-	ASSLEGLIYEQY
12	TRBV9	TRBJ2-5	-	ASSVGPYQETQY
12	TRBV11-2	TRBJ2-5	TRBD2	ARDGASGQETQY
11	TRBV20-1	TRBJ2-3	TRBD2	SARPGGPDTQY
10	TRBV29-1	TRBJ2-5	-	SVEPPGETQY
13	TRBV6-1	TRBJ2-7	-	ASSEIWKSSYERY
14	TRBV24-1	TRBJ2-2	TRBD2	ATSRSGRVGTGELF
17	TRBV4-1	TRBJ2-2	-	ASSHLVGGTGMFTGELF
13	TRBV7-2	TRBJ2-7	TRBD2	ASSPGTSATYEQY
12	TRBV4-2	TRBJ2-1	-	ASSQIRDSGLRF
11	TRBV6-1	TRBJ1-3	-	ASRILVGNTIY
13	TRBV9	TRBJ1-5	-	ASSARGDSNQPQH
17	TRBV29-1	TRBJ1-6	-	SVLRLAGPNTVYNSPLH
11	TRBV7-8	TRBJ2-7	-	ASSPSKSYEQY
12	TRBV10-1	TRBJ2-5	TRBD1	ASSAGQGAETQY
15	TRBV24-1	TRBJ2-4	TRBD1	ATSDHGQGGAKNIQY
13	TRBV7-7	TRBJ2-1	-	ASSLMAAPYNEQF
13	TRBV10-3	TRBJ2-3	-	AISESGGPTDTQY
11	TRBV29-1	TRBJ1-2	TRBD1	SVETGGLNGYT